These 28 T cell receptor beta chains share one sample of origin, sequenced in a study of blood T cell repertoires in COVID-19. The repertoire was sequenced with immunoSEQ multiplex PCR; TCRdb's copy has only in-frame clones and lacks some. The table shows fewer than 30,000 clones, with just over 90% occurring only once. Sequences were obtained from peripheral blood. Receptors originate from a human donor in a cohort sampled during active COVID-19.

This clone was seen only once. V is TRBV4-2 and J is TRBJ2-3; 12 bases match TRBD2. V lost 0 bases to trimming and J lost 8 bases; unmatched junction nucleotides: 3. Germline assignment: CDR1 LGHNA and CDR2 YNFKEQ. This CDR3 has 15 amino acids. The CDR3, as DNA: TGTGCCAGCAGCCAAGATCTAGCGGGAGGGGGTACGCAGTATTTT. This sequence encodes CASSQDLAGGGTQYF.

This clone came up once. This chain joins TRBV9 and TRBJ2-7, with 9 positions matching TRBD1. The germline V gene encodes CDR1 SGDLS and CDR2 YYNGEE. The CDR3 covers 15 residues. With V trimmed by 4 bases and J by 5 bases, 10 bases remained unmatched. The CDR3 protein is CASSPAGTGSHEQYF. The CDR3 nucleotides are TGTGCCAGCAGCCCCGCCGGGACAGGGTCCCACGAGCAGTACTTC.

The J gene is TRBJ2-1, the V gene TRBV14, with 10 positions matching TRBD1. The CDR3 has 16 amino acids. The ends lost 3 bases at V and 2 bases at J; junction bases unmatched: 4. Germline CDR1 reads SGHDN; CDR2 reads FVKESK. CDR3 amino acids: CASSHLTGGAYNEQFF. DNA of the CDR3: TGTGCCAGCAGCCACCTGACAGGGGGCGCCTACAATGAGCAGTTCTTC.

The V gene is TRBV12-3 or TRBV12-4, the J gene TRBJ1-3; D uncertain. V gave up 7 bases and J gave up 0 bases, with 4 bases separating them. The CDR3 spans 12 residues. The CDR3 nucleotides read TGTGCCAGCACGTACTCTGGAAACACCATATATTTT. Its translation is CASTYSGNTIYF.

This rearrangement joins TRBV4-2 to TRBJ1-1; tentative D call: TRBD1 (5 bases). V lost 1 base and J lost 6, with 12 bases in between. The V gene's germline CDR1 is LGHNA and CDR2 YNFKEQ. This CDR3 is 14 amino acids long. In DNA, the CDR3 is TGTGCCAGCAGCCAAGCCCTGGTAGGGGCTGAAGCTTTCTTT. This translates into CASSQALVGAEAFF.

The chain carries TRBV19 and TRBJ1-5; D call uncertain. The CDR3 runs 14 residues. The V gene lost 2 bases and the J gene lost 4 bases, with 9 bases spanning the gap. Germline assignment: CDR1 LNHDA and CDR2 SQIVND (reference sequence). The DNA of the CDR3 is TGTGCCAGTAGTATAATGCAGGATAATCAGCCCCAGCATTTT. It is translated as CASSIMQDNQPQHF.

This chain links TRBV7-9 with TRBJ2-5; 10 nucleotides match TRBD1. CDR3 size: 15 residues. J lost 2 bases, V lost 3 bases, and 3 bases had no gene match. CDR1 SEHNR and CDR2 FQNEAQ come from the germline V gene (reference sequence). CDR3: CASSFWTGGQETQYF. CDR3 DNA sequence: TGTGCCAGCAGCTTTTGGACAGGGGGACAAGAGACCCAGTACTTC.

V is TRBV4-2 and J is TRBJ2-7, with no clear D. The germline V and J ends were trimmed by 1 base and 2 bases, with 12 bases remaining between them. This CDR3 comprises 15 residues. Germline lookup yields CDR1 LGHNA and CDR2 YNFKEQ. CDR3 sequence (DNA): TGTGCCAGCAGCCAAGTAATAGCTGCGACCTACGAGCAGTACTTC. Translating gives CASSQVIAATYEQYF.

The chain links TRBV10-3 to TRBJ1-5; 7 positions match TRBD1. Losses at the gene ends were 9 bases for V and 2 bases for J; bases not matched to a gene: 13. The CDR3 is 16 amino acids. Germline loops: CDR1 ENHRY, CDR2 SYGVKD. DNA for the CDR3: TGTGCCATTAAAGAGGAGGGGGCTGGTGGCAATCAGCCCCAGCATTTT. As protein: CAIKEEGAGGNQPQHF.

This chain joins TRBV15 and TRBJ1-2; 11 bases match TRBD1. V lost 3 bases to trimming and J lost 7 bases; unmatched junction nucleotides: 7. This CDR3 region has 15 residues. Germline V CDR1 and CDR2: LNHNV, YYDKDF (reference sequence). The CDR3 DNA follows: TGTGCCACCAGCAGCAAGGTGGACAGGGGGCCTGGCTACACCTTC. Amino acids: CATSSKVDRGPGYTF.

This clone showed up just once. V and J are TRBV7-2 and TRBJ2-1, with 8 bases that match TRBD2. V lost 5 bases to trimming and J lost 2 bases; unmatched junction nucleotides: 5. The CDR3 is 15 amino acids. Germline V gene data show CDR1 as SGHTA and CDR2 as FQGNSA. The CDR3 nucleotides are TGTGCCAGCAGCCCCACTAGCGGAGCCTACAATGAGCAGTTCTTC. It is translated as CASSPTSGAYNEQFF.

The V call is TRBV3-1 (or the pseudogene TRBV3-2), the J call TRBJ1-6; possible D gene TRBD1, 6 bases. The CDR3 is made up of 14 amino acids. V was trimmed by 8 bases and J by 4 bases, leaving 12 bases between them. Germline-derived CDR1 and CDR2 are LGHDT and YNNKEL (reference sequence). CDR3 in DNA: TGTGCCAGCGGGCCCCAGGGGTATAATTCACCCCTCCACTTT. It is translated as CASGPQGYNSPLHF.

Only a few counts were recorded for this clone. The chain has TRBV7-3 and TRBJ1-5; 9 nucleotides align to TRBD1. Per germline, CDR1 SGHTA and CDR2 FQGTGA. V was clipped by 5 bases and J by 3 bases; unmatched bases: 5. The CDR3 totals 15 residues. Here the CDR3 DNA reads TGTGCCAGCAGCCCCGGGACAGGGTACAATCAGCCCCAGCATTTT. Translation gives CASSPGTGYNQPQHF.

The rearrangement uses TRBV5-1 and TRBJ2-2; D not resolved. This CDR3 spans 13 amino acids. Per the germline V gene, CDR1 is SGHRS and CDR2 is YFSETQ. Trimming cost V 2 bases and J 4 bases, with 6 bases left between them. In DNA form, the CDR3 reads TGCGCCAGCAGCTTACAGATCACCGGGGAGCTGTTTTTT. It yields the protein CASSLQITGELFF.

The rearrangement uses TRBV11-2 and TRBJ2-1, with D possibly matching TRBD2 (6 bases). V lost 2 bases, J lost 7 bases, and 15 bases lay in between. The CDR3 loop spans 15 amino acids. Germline CDR1 reads SGHAT; CDR2 reads FQNNGV. The CDR3, as DNA: TGTGCCAGCAGCTTACGGGGGACCGTGCCTAATGAGCAGTTCTTC. Translated: CASSLRGTVPNEQFF. Supplemented by reference TRBV11-2 and TRBJ2-1, the full variable domain reads EAGVAQSPRYKIIEKRQSVAFWCNPISGHATLYWYQQILGQGPKLLIQFQNNGVVDDSQLPKDRFSAERLKGVDSTLKIQPAKLEDSAVYLCASSLRGTVPNEQFFGPGTRLTVL.

The chain employs TRBV10-3 and TRBJ2-1, with 13 positions matching TRBD2. CDR3 length: 14 residues. The V gene end was trimmed by 10 bases and the J gene end by 9 bases; junction bases not matched to a gene: 9. The germline V gene encodes CDR1 ENHRY and CDR2 SYGVKD. CDR3 in DNA: TGTGCCACCGGACTAGCGGGAGTTCGCGGTGAGCAGTTCTTC. It specifies CATGLAGVRGEQFF.

This chain links TRBV7-2 with TRBJ2-1; D may be TRBD2 (6 bases). V lost 2 bases and J 0 bases, leaving 11 bases between the germline ends. CDR1 is SGHTA, CDR2 FQGNSA, per germline. This CDR3 region has 16 residues. CDR3 bases: TGTGCCAGCAGCTTACAGGCGGGACGCTCCTACAATGAGCAGTTCTTC. It codes for CASSLQAGRSYNEQFF.

V usage is TRBV10-3 and J usage is TRBJ1-5, with 10 bases that match TRBD1. Germline assignment: CDR1 ENHRY and CDR2 SYGVKD. The CDR3 is made up of 15 amino acids. The V gene end was trimmed by 6 bases and the J gene end by 9 bases; junction bases not matched to a gene: 11. The CDR3 is CAISGGTGDRGPQHF. Here the CDR3 DNA reads TGTGCCATCAGCGGGGGGACAGGGGATCGAGGGCCCCAGCATTTT.

The chain links TRBV6-5 to TRBJ1-4; D unresolved. V was pared by 2 bases and J by 5 bases, with 12 bases between. Germline CDR1 reads MNHEY; CDR2 reads SVGAGI. There are 15 residues in the CDR3. Here the CDR3 reads CASSYGLQVNEKLFF. The CDR3 bases are TGTGCCAGCAGTTACGGGCTCCAGGTGAATGAAAAACTGTTTTTT.

The chain couples TRBV7-2 to TRBJ2-3, with TRBD2 matching over 13 bases. The CDR3 runs to 17 residues. The J segment lost 0 bases and the V segment lost 5 bases, leaving 5 bases of the junction unmatched. Looked up from germline, CDR1 is SGHTA and CDR2 is FQGNSA. CDR3 residues: CASSPPTSGGSTDTQYF. The CDR3 region has the DNA TGTGCCAGCAGCCCCCCGACTAGCGGGGGGAGCACAGATACGCAGTATTTT.

This chain uses TRBV28 with TRBJ2-3; 7 bases agree with TRBD1. V lost 3 bases to trimming and J lost 3 bases; unmatched junction nucleotides: 6. This CDR3 spans 15 amino acids. Germline loops: CDR1 MDHEN, CDR2 SYDVKM. CDR3 nucleotides: TGTGCCAGCAGTTTTACAGGGGTGAGAACAGATACGCAGTATTTT. Its protein is CASSFTGVRTDTQYF.

V is TRBV28 and J is TRBJ1-1, with D possibly TRBD1 on 6 matching bases. Germline CDR1 MDHEN, CDR2 SYDVKM. Deletions cut 5 bases from V and 1 base from J, with 14 bases between. The CDR3 contains 15 residues. The CDR3 DNA reads TGTGCCAGCAGTCGCCCCGGGACATCGAACACTGAAGCTTTCTTT. It specifies CASSRPGTSNTEAFF.

This clone was recorded a few times. J is TRBJ1-5 and V is TRBV7-9; D is unclear. V shed 1 base and J shed 7 bases, with 8 bases lying between them. Germline V gives CDR1 SEHNR, CDR2 FQNEAQ (reference sequence). The CDR3 has 13 residues. CDR3 sequence: CASSLGREQPQHF. As DNA, the CDR3 is TGTGCCAGCAGCTTAGGCCGGGAACAGCCCCAGCATTTT.

The rearrangement uses TRBV5-1 and TRBJ2-7; TRBD1 is a possible D gene (6 bases). Germline CDR1 and CDR2: SGHRS and YFSETQ. The CDR3 contains 14 residues. Trimming left V 5 bases short and J 1 base short, with 13 bases between. The CDR3 spells CASRGSTGSYEQYF. DNA of the CDR3: TGCGCCAGCAGAGGTTCGACAGGATCCTACGAGCAGTACTTC.

The rearrangement joins TRBV21-1 to TRBJ2-7; the table gives TRBD2 as D, unverified against the DNA. TRBV21-1 is given as a pseudogene. This CDR3 has 14 residues. For the CDR3, the DNA is TGTGCCAGCACCACTAGCGGGAGCTGCCACGAGCAGTACTTC. It specifies CASTTSGSCHEQYF.

CDR3 sequence: CASSQDARVGTYEQYF. In nucleotides, the CDR3 is TGCGCCAGCAGCCAAGATGCTCGGGTTGGAACATACGAGCAGTACTTC. V gene TRBV4-3 combines with J gene TRBJ2-7; D is ambiguous. Trimming shortened V by 0 bases and J by 4 bases, and 16 bases separated the two germline ends. This CDR3 is 16 amino acids long. CDR1 is LGHNA, CDR2 YSLEER, per germline.

This chain connects TRBV3-1 (or the pseudogene TRBV3-2) to TRBJ2-2; no clear D gene. The CDR3 extends over 13 amino acids. Trimming pared 5 bases from V and 5 bases from J, leaving 9 bases between. CDR1 is LGHDT and CDR2 is YNNKEL in the germline V gene (reference sequence). The CDR3, as DNA: TGTGCCAGCAGCTACCGTAGAACCGGGGAGCTGTTTTTT. This translates into CASSYRRTGELFF.

CDR3 DNA sequence: TGTGCCAGCAGTTTGGCCCTTACTAACTATGGCTACACCTTC. Its protein is CASSLALTNYGYTF. This chain connects TRBV28 to TRBJ1-2; no definite D call. The V and J ends lost 3 bases and 0 bases respectively, with 8 bases between them. This CDR3 is built from 14 residues. Germline CDR1 is MDHEN and CDR2 is SYDVKM.